One sample yielded the 26 T cell receptor beta chains listed below, sequenced in a study of regulatory T cells in long-lasting Graves disease. Arm-PCR of CDR3 regions and iRepertoire HTBI primers were the basis on which TCR beta libraries were built. TCRdb processed the multiplex PCR reads anew with MiXCR; each CDR3 protein has one entry. Of fewer than 450,000 distinct CDR3 sequences in the sample, around a quarter were seen once. Time point: persistent/refractory GD, antithyroid drugs over 5 years with positive TRAb. The TCR library used RNA extracted from PBMCs. Sequences were derived from peripheral blood mononuclear cells (PBMCs), sampled when the disease was refractory, from a patient treated with antithyroid drugs. These receptors came from a female donor with Graves disease.

V and J are TRBV6-1 and TRBJ1-1; D possibly corresponds to TRBD1 (5 bases). The CDR3 has 15 amino acids. Germline-derived CDR1 and CDR2 are MNHNS and SASEGT. Trimming stripped 6 bases from V and 7 bases from J, with 21 bases between. CDR3 bases: TGTGCCAGCAGGCACCTCTGGGGCAGGACGGTTGAAGCTTTCTTT. Its protein product is CASRHLWGRTVEAFF.

V and J are TRBV7-2 and TRBJ2-7; weak D call: TRBD2 (6 bases). Trimming cost V 1 base and J 6 bases, with 10 bases left between them. This CDR3 has 13 amino acids. Germline CDR1 is SGHTA and CDR2 is FQGNSA. CDR3 residues: CASSLGRGIEQYF. The DNA for the CDR3 is TGTGCCAGCAGCTTAGGTCGGGGGATCGAGCAGTACTTC.

The chain links TRBV29-1 to TRBJ2-7, with 8 bases identical to TRBD1. Trimming at V came to 6 bases and at J to 4 bases, leaving 11 bases not matched to a gene. Germline values: CDR1 SQVTM, CDR2 ANQGSEA. The CDR3 contains 14 residues. The CDR3 sequence is CSVGPQGARYEQYF. The CDR3 nucleotides read TGCAGCGTGGGACCCCAGGGGGCGAGGTACGAGCAGTACTTC.

V usage is TRBV5-5 and J usage is TRBJ2-7; D is uncertain. Germline loops: CDR1 SGHKS, CDR2 YYEKEE (reference sequence). Deletions cut 0 bases from V and 6 bases from J, with 7 bases between. This CDR3 is built from 12 residues. The CDR3 loop reads CASSLARIEQYF. In nucleotides, the CDR3 is TGTGCCAGCAGCTTGGCAAGGATCGAGCAGTACTTC.

V and J are TRBV12-3 or TRBV12-4 and TRBJ2-7; TRBD2 matches 9 bases. This CDR3 is 15 amino acids long. After removal of 7 bases from V and 2 bases from J, the junction contained 9 bases not matched to a gene. The CDR3 sequence is CASTRSGGRAYEQYF. DNA of the CDR3: TGTGCCAGCACTCGAAGTGGCGGGAGGGCCTACGAGCAGTACTTC.

This chain uses TRBV18 with TRBJ2-7, with 11 bases aligning to TRBD2. J was trimmed by 1 base and V by 3 bases; bases with no gene match: 2. Germline V gene lookup returns CDR1 KGHSH and CDR2 LQKENI. CDR3 length equals 15 residues. CDR3 loop: CASSPTSGDSYEQYF. CDR3 bases: TGTGCCAGCTCACCGACTAGCGGGGATTCCTACGAGCAGTACTTC.

The rearrangement joins TRBV6-9 to TRBJ1-2; possibly TRBD1 for D (6 bases). Germline V gene lookup returns CDR1 MNHGY and CDR2 SVAAGI. This CDR3 has 19 residues. Trimming left V 3 bases short and J 6 bases short, with 29 bases between. The CDR3 DNA sequence: TGTGCCAGCAGTTACCAGACCATTTTGTTTGGGGGGCCGCAGGATGGCTACACCTTC. It translates to CASSYQTILFGGPQDGYTF.

J is TRBJ1-6 and V is TRBV27; D gene uncertain. This CDR3 is built from 15 residues. CDR1 is MNHEY, CDR2 SMNVEV, per germline (reference sequence). Trimming cost V 5 bases and J 14 bases, with 22 bases left between them. CDR3 DNA sequence: TGTGCCAGCAGTCCCCGCTCTTTTATGATTCCGTCCCTCCACTTT. Protein: CASSPRSFMIPSLHF.

This clonotype was seen a few times. V and J are TRBV7-9 and TRBJ2-7; D is possibly TRBD2 (5 bases). Germline V gene data show CDR1 as SEHNR and CDR2 as FQNEAQ (reference sequence). The ends were cut back, 9 bases at V and 0 bases at J, with 12 bases in the middle. The CDR3 is made up of 13 amino acids. This CDR3 reads CASGWAGSYEQYF. The CDR3 bases are TGTGCCAGTGGATGGGCGGGCTCCTACGAGCAGTACTTC.

V and J are TRBV5-1 and TRBJ2-7; TRBD2 aligns across 9 bases. V gave up 0 bases and J gave up 3 bases; unmatched junction bases: 4. CDR1 SGHRS and CDR2 YFSETQ come from the germline V gene. This CDR3 is built from 15 residues. This chain's CDR3 is CASSLGTAGGYEQYF. The CDR3 nucleotides are TGCGCCAGCAGCTTGGGGACAGCGGGAGGCTACGAGCAGTACTTC. Supplemented by reference TRBV5-1 and TRBJ2-7, the full variable domain reads KAGVTQTPRYLIKTRGQQVTLSCSPISGHRSVSWYQQTPGQGLQFLFEYFSETQRNKGNFPGRFSGRQFSNSRSEMNVSTLELGDSALYLCASSLGTAGGYEQYFGPGTRLTVT.

In the case of this clonotype: A much more abundant neighbour one base away suggests this may be a read error. The chain combines TRBV20-1 with TRBJ2-7; the D is unclear. The V and J ends lost 3 bases and 2 bases respectively, with 11 bases between them. CDR3 length: 13 residues. In germline, CDR1 is DFQATT, CDR2 SNEGSKA (reference sequence). CDR3 bases: TGCAGTGCTAGTTCGCCCTCCACCTACGAGCAGTACTTC. Its translation is CSASSPSTYEQYF.

This clonotype was observed a few times. The chain employs TRBV28 and TRBJ2-1, with D perhaps matching TRBD2 (6 bases). This CDR3 is built from 14 residues. CDR1 is MDHEN, CDR2 SYDVKM, per germline. V dropped 4 bases and J dropped 11 bases, with 18 bases sitting between them. The CDR3 region has the DNA TGTGCCAGCAGTTCCACGGGACTCCAGACGAAGCAGTTCTTC. It specifies CASSSTGLQTKQFF.

The chain combines TRBV29-1 with TRBJ1-2; no firm D call. Trimming took 6 bases from V and 5 from J, leaving 16 bases between them. The CDR3 has 13 residues. CDR1 and CDR2 (germline): SQVTM, ANQGSEA. As DNA, the CDR3 is TGCAGCGTGGAATCCGGGGAGCTTTATGGCTACACCTTC. The encoded protein is CSVESGELYGYTF.

The chain is built from TRBV7-2 and TRBJ2-3, with TRBD2 matching 12 bases. V was clipped by 5 bases and J by 3 bases; unmatched bases: 6. The CDR3 contains 16 residues. CDR1 and CDR2 from the germline V gene are SGHTA and FQGNSA. CDR3 region: CASSLRLAGATDTQYF. DNA for the CDR3: TGTGCCAGCAGCCTTAGACTAGCGGGAGCGACAGATACGCAGTATTTT.

This clonotype was seen once. The rearrangement links TRBV4-3 to TRBJ1-1; D is undetermined. Germline V gene lookup returns CDR1 LGHNA and CDR2 YSLEER. V dropped 0 bases and J dropped 1 base, with 6 bases sitting between them. The CDR3 consists of 14 residues. The CDR3 DNA reads as TGCGCCAGCAGCCAAGAGCCCGGGAACACTGAAGCTTTCTTT. Its protein is CASSQEPGNTEAFF.

This clonotype occurred many times. This chain joins TRBV7-9 and TRBJ2-7; D could derive from TRBD1 or TRBD2 (6 bases each). V gave up 1 base and J gave up 3 bases, with 10 bases separating them. The CDR3 covers 14 residues. CDR1 is SEHNR and CDR2 is FQNEAQ in the germline V gene (reference sequence). The CDR3 region is CASSLEGGSYEQYF. In DNA, the CDR3 is TGTGCCAGCAGCTTAGAAGGGGGGAGCTACGAGCAGTACTTC. Full variable domain (remainder filled in from reference TRBV7-9 and TRBJ2-7): DTGVSQNPRHKITKRGQNVTFRCDPISEHNRLYWYRQTLGQGPEFLTYFQNEAQLEKSRLLSDRFSAERPKGSFSTLEIQRTEQGDSAMYLCASSLEGGSYEQYFGPGTRLTVT.

The chain uses TRBV7-2 and TRBJ2-1; 10 nucleotides align to TRBD2. This CDR3 is 16 amino acids long. The V gene's germline CDR1 is SGHTA and CDR2 FQGNSA. V lost 2 bases to trimming and J lost 5 bases; unmatched junction nucleotides: 6. CDR3 residues: CASSLLGLAGDNEQFF. The CDR3 DNA sequence: TGTGCCAGCAGCTTATTGGGTCTAGCGGGAGACAATGAGCAGTTCTTC. The entire variable domain, with the rest obtained from reference TRBV7-2 and TRBJ2-1, is as follows: GAGVSQSPSNKVTEKGKDVELRCDPISGHTALYWYRQSLGQGLEFLIYFQGNSAPDKSGLPSDRFSAERTGGSVSTLTIQRTQQEDSAVYLCASSLLGLAGDNEQFFGPGTRLTVL.

The chain couples TRBV7-2 to TRBJ2-2; D perhaps matches TRBD1 (5 bases). Germline CDR1 is SGHTA and CDR2 is FQGNSA. This CDR3 region has 16 residues. Trimming cost V 2 bases and J 6 bases, with 16 bases left between them. The CDR3 protein is CASSLLNQGFAGELFF. In nucleotides, the CDR3 is TGTGCCAGCAGCTTACTTAATCAGGGTTTCGCCGGGGAGCTGTTTTTT.

The V call is TRBV30, the J call TRBJ1-2, with D unclear. The CDR3 has 12 residues. The germline gives CDR1 GTSNPN, CDR2 SVGIG (reference sequence). V gave up 1 base and J gave up 2 bases, with 5 bases separating them. The CDR3 loop is CAWSELNYGYTF. CDR3 nucleotide sequence: TGTGCCTGGAGTGAGCTAAACTATGGCTACACCTTC.

This clonotype was seen more than once but under ten times. The chain links TRBV6-2 or TRBV6-3 to TRBJ1-1; D is perhaps TRBD1 (5 bases). This CDR3 has 15 amino acids. The ends were cut back, 0 bases at V and 3 bases at J, with 11 bases in the middle. The germline V gene has CDR1 MNHEY and CDR2 SVGEGT. The CDR3 here is CASSYSGRGDTEAFF. The CDR3 DNA follows: TGTGCCAGCAGTTACTCTGGTCGGGGGGACACTGAAGCTTTCTTT.

The chain joins TRBV28 to TRBJ2-1; the match to TRBD2 covers 12 bases. This CDR3 has 14 amino acids. Germline lookup yields CDR1 MDHEN and CDR2 SYDVKM. The ends lost 10 bases at V and 10 bases at J; junction bases unmatched: 11. CDR3 sequence: CATSLAGGIPEQFF. The CDR3 DNA is TGTGCCACTTCACTAGCGGGAGGCATCCCCGAGCAGTTCTTC.

This clonotype appeared many times. The chain employs TRBV20-1 and TRBJ2-7; D assignment may be TRBD1 or TRBD2 (5 bases each). CDR3 size: 14 residues. Germline CDR1 is DFQATT and CDR2 is SNEGSKA (reference sequence). Trimming took off 6 bases at V and 2 bases at J, with 17 bases between the two ends. The DNA of the CDR3 is TGCAGTGCCGGTACGGGACGCCCAGCCTACGAGCAGTACTTC. It specifies CSAGTGRPAYEQYF.

The chain uses TRBV6-1 and TRBJ2-2, with D hard to call. Germline CDR1 and CDR2: MNHNS and SASEGT. V lost 7 bases to trimming and J lost 7 bases, with 10 bases between them. The CDR3 length is 12 residues. The CDR3 DNA follows: TGTGCCAGCACCCCAATGGTCGGGGAGCTGTTTTTT. This codes for CASTPMVGELFF.

The chain recombines TRBV9 with TRBJ2-7; 10 nucleotides align to TRBD2. Germline V gene sequence: CDR1 SGDLS, CDR2 YYNGEE. Trimming cost V 3 bases and J 6 bases; bases outside gene matches: 6. The CDR3 sequence is 14 residues long. CDR3 sequence: CASSDRTSGGEQYF. The CDR3 nucleotides read TGTGCCAGCAGCGACCGGACTAGCGGAGGCGAGCAGTACTTC.

The rearrangement uses TRBV7-7 and TRBJ2-5; no reliable D call. Germline assignment: CDR1 SSHAT and CDR2 FNYEAQ (reference sequence). This CDR3 is 15 amino acids long. CDR3 protein: CASQLVGGLQETQYF. The CDR3 nucleotides are TGTGCTAGTCAATTAGTGGGCGGCCTCCAAGAGACCCAGTACTTC.

This clonotype came up many times. The rearrangement joins TRBV7-2 to TRBJ2-7; D ambiguous. V was clipped by 5 bases and J by 0 bases, with 20 bases between them. This CDR3 is built from 17 residues. Per germline, CDR1 SGHTA and CDR2 FQGNSA. CDR3 in amino acids: CASSPAHRASVSYEQYF. The CDR3 nucleotides are TGTGCCAGCAGCCCAGCCCATAGGGCGTCGGTCTCCTACGAGCAGTACTTC.